The 23 T cell receptor beta chains reported below all come from one sample, sequenced in a study of blood T cell repertoires in COVID-19. The protocol was immunoSEQ multiplex PCR, while the TCRdb copy is restricted to in-frame clones and leaves out a portion. The sample consists of approximately 81,000 clones, roughly four fifths of them appearing once. Sequencing used peripheral blood. The receptor source for this set is a human donor in a cohort sampled during active COVID-19.

This chain uses TRBV19 with TRBJ2-7, with D perhaps matching TRBD2 (5 bases). The CDR3 runs 13 residues. The V gene's germline CDR1 is LNHDA and CDR2 SQIVND (reference sequence). The V end was cut by 5 bases, the J end by 6 bases, with 14 bases between. The CDR3 bases are TGTGCCAGTAGTCTAAATGCTGAGGGCGAGCAGTACTTC. It encodes CASSLNAEGEQYF.

The chain uses TRBV7-2 and TRBJ2-7; the D gene is possibly TRBD2 (6 bases). CDR1 and CDR2 from the germline V gene are SGHTA and FQGNSA. The V end lost 1 base, the J end lost 3 bases, and 10 bases lay between the germline ends. CDR3 size: 14 residues. The CDR3, as DNA: TGTGCCAGCAGCTTAGGGGGGGTTAACTACGAGCAGTACTTC. The encoded protein is CASSLGGVNYEQYF.

With respect to this clone: The sample has other DNA sequences that encode this CDR3 too. The rearrangement uses TRBV5-4 and TRBJ2-7, with 7 bases that match TRBD1. Trimming took 2 bases from V and 1 from J; bases not matched to a gene: 0. The germline V gene has CDR1 SGHNT and CDR2 YYREEE (reference sequence). The CDR3 is 13 amino acids. In DNA form, the CDR3 reads TGTGCCAGCAGCTTACAGGGGTCCTACGAGCAGTACTTC. Translating gives CASSLQGSYEQYF.

The V and J genes are TRBV5-6 and TRBJ1-5; D may be TRBD1 (5 bases). The CDR3 consists of 17 residues. V dropped 4 bases and J dropped 2 bases, with 19 bases sitting between them. In germline, CDR1 is SGHDT, CDR2 YYEEEE. CDR3 amino acids: CASSGGAGRVGNQPQHF. In DNA form, the CDR3 reads TGTGCCAGCAGCGGCGGGGCAGGGCGAGTGGGCAATCAGCCCCAGCATTTT.

V is TRBV7-2 and J is TRBJ2-7; tentative D call: TRBD1 (6 bases). CDR1 and CDR2 (germline): SGHTA, FQGNSA. The CDR3 totals 15 residues. Trimming shortened V by 5 bases and J by 11 bases, and 25 bases separated the two germline ends. CDR3 sequence: CASSNAGTLLAGEYF. The CDR3 DNA follows: TGTGCCAGCAGCAACGCCGGGACACTGTTAGCTGGGGAGTACTTC.

The V and J genes are TRBV6-2 or TRBV6-3 and TRBJ2-7; D possibly corresponds to TRBD2 (6 bases). The germline CDR1 and CDR2 sequences are MNHEY and SVGEGT. The CDR3 has 16 amino acids. Trimming took off 7 bases at V and 0 bases at J, with 19 bases between the two ends. CDR3 amino acids: CASTPRGLSNSYEQYF. CDR3 in DNA: TGTGCCAGCACCCCACGGGGACTTTCAAACTCCTACGAGCAGTACTTC.

This sequence joins TRBV24-1 and TRBJ2-3; 9 positions agree with TRBD1. Trimming cost V 4 bases and J 4 bases; bases outside gene matches: 5. Germline assignment: CDR1 KGHDR and CDR2 SFDVKD. The CDR3 is 15 residues long. The CDR3, as DNA: TGTGCCACCAGTGACTCGACAGGGGGGCCAGATACGCAGTATTTT. Translating gives CATSDSTGGPDTQYF.

V and J are TRBV5-1 and TRBJ2-7; D is perhaps TRBD2 (5 bases). Germline values: CDR1 SGHRS, CDR2 YFSETQ. Trimming took 4 bases from V and 4 from J, leaving 12 bases between them. The CDR3 has 13 amino acids. CDR3: CASSIGEGYEQYF. CDR3 DNA: TGCGCCAGCAGCATTGGAGAGGGTTACGAGCAGTACTTC.

V usage is TRBV6-5 and J usage is TRBJ2-7; 13 bases map to TRBD2. The CDR3 totals 14 residues. V was pared by 6 bases and J by 6 bases, with 5 bases of the junction left unmatched. The germline V gene encodes CDR1 MNHEY and CDR2 SVGAGI. The CDR3 reads CASSLLAGGLEQYF. The CDR3 coding sequence is TGTGCCAGCAGCCTACTAGCGGGGGGGCTCGAGCAGTACTTC.

The V gene is TRBV6-5, the J gene TRBJ2-7, with 7 nucleotides matching TRBD1. Germline lookup yields CDR1 MNHEY and CDR2 SVGAGI. The CDR3 runs to 15 residues. V trimming: 6 bases; J trimming: 1 base; junction bases outside the gene matches: 9. CDR3 nucleotide sequence: TGTGCCAGCAGCGGGACAGTAAGTAATTCCTACGAGCAGTACTTC. Translated, it gives CASSGTVSNSYEQYF.

The chain recombines TRBV4-2 with TRBJ1-2, with D tentatively TRBD1 (5 bases). Germline assignment: CDR1 LGHNA and CDR2 YNFKEQ. The CDR3 is 16 amino acids. V was cut by 3 bases and J by 3 bases, with 17 bases left in between. The CDR3 protein is CASSHSVPTGDYGYTF. The CDR3 DNA is TGTGCCAGCAGCCATTCAGTACCTACAGGCGACTATGGCTACACCTTC.

The DNA of the CDR3 is TGTGCCAGCAGTCGGGACAGGGGACCCGAGCAGTACTTC. It encodes CASSRDRGPEQYF. The gene calls are TRBV6-5 and TRBJ2-7, with 10 positions matching TRBD1. Germline CDR1 reads MNHEY; CDR2 reads SVGAGI. V was clipped by 5 bases and J by 6 bases; unmatched bases: 4. CDR3 length equals 13 residues.

The rearrangement joins TRBV2 to TRBJ1-1, with 11 bases matching TRBD1. Germline trimming cut 5 bases from V and 7 bases from J; bases unmatched to any gene: 9. The germline gives CDR1 SNHLY, CDR2 FYNNEI. CDR3 size: 15 residues. CDR3 sequence: CASSIRDRGGSEAFF. DNA of the CDR3: TGTGCCAGCAGTATTAGGGACAGGGGGGGGAGTGAAGCTTTCTTT.

The chain employs TRBV19 and TRBJ1-1; no clear D gene. This CDR3 has 13 amino acids. With 8 bases removed from V and 0 bases from J, the gap between germline ends came to 10 bases. The germline V gene encodes CDR1 LNHDA and CDR2 SQIVND (reference sequence). Written as DNA, the CDR3 is TGTGCCAGTGGGGAGAAGTTGAACACTGAAGCTTTCTTT. Translated, it gives CASGEKLNTEAFF.

CDR3 sequence (DNA): TGTGCCAGCAGTGGTCTAGCGGGGGGACGAACCTACAATGAGCAGTTCTTC. Its protein product is CASSGLAGGRTYNEQFF. The gene calls are TRBV6-1 and TRBJ2-1, with 11 bases identical to TRBD2. Germline V gives CDR1 MNHNS, CDR2 SASEGT. V was pared by 4 bases and J by 2 bases, with 7 bases of the junction left unmatched. This CDR3 is 17 amino acids long.

With respect to this clone: One end of the junction is discordant with germline, which a read error may explain. The chain recombines TRBV7-7 with TRBJ1-2, with D unresolved. CDR3 size: 15 residues. Germline values: CDR1 SSHAT, CDR2 FNYEAQ (reference sequence). The DNA of the CDR3 is TGTGCTAGCAGCTTTTTCCCTAGACCTAACTATGGCTACACCTTC. Translated, it gives CASSFFPRPNYGYTF.

The chain combines TRBV19 with TRBJ2-5, with D tentatively TRBD1 (6 bases). The CDR3 loop spans 13 amino acids. From germline, CDR1 is LNHDA and CDR2 SQIVND (reference sequence). Trimming left V 3 bases short and J 4 bases short, with 9 bases between. Here the CDR3 reads CASSMGHRETQYF. The CDR3 coding sequence is TGTGCCAGTAGTATGGGACATAGAGAGACCCAGTACTTC.

This clone was detected a few times. The chain has TRBV7-9 and TRBJ1-1, with TRBD1 matching 9 bases. The CDR3 is made up of 16 amino acids. Germline CDR1 SEHNR, CDR2 FQNEAQ (reference sequence). Trimming took 5 bases from V and 5 from J; bases not matched to a gene: 12. The CDR3 DNA reads as TGTGCCAGCAGCCCCATCTGGGACAGGGTAAAAACTGAAGCTTTCTTT. As protein: CASSPIWDRVKTEAFF.

J is TRBJ2-7 and V is TRBV5-1; unclear D gene. Germline V gene lookup returns CDR1 SGHRS and CDR2 YFSETQ. CDR3 size: 12 residues. V was trimmed by 0 bases and J by 3 bases, leaving 4 bases between them. The CDR3 region has the DNA TGCGCCAGCAGCTTGGCCAACTACGAGCAGTACTTC. Translating it yields CASSLANYEQYF.

V usage is TRBV12-3 or TRBV12-4 and J usage is TRBJ2-7; a weak D match, TRBD1 (5 bases). Trimming cost V 5 bases and J 0 bases, with 8 bases left between them. There are 13 residues in the CDR3. CDR3 nucleotides: TGTGCCAGCAGTCGACAGAGCTCCTACGAGCAGTACTTC. Residues: CASSRQSSYEQYF.

The V call is TRBV5-4, the J call TRBJ1-2, with 10 bases matching TRBD1. CDR3 length equals 14 residues. Germline V gives CDR1 SGHNT, CDR2 YYREEE (reference sequence). V was pared by 4 bases and J by 7 bases, with 7 bases of the junction left unmatched. CDR3 nucleotide sequence: TGTGCCAGCAGCCCGGGACAGGGGTTCTCTGGCTACACCTTC. This codes for CASSPGQGFSGYTF.

The rearrangement joins TRBV11-2 to TRBJ2-5; tentative D call: TRBD2 (7 bases). V lost 3 bases to trimming and J lost 2 bases, with 22 bases between them. CDR3 size: 18 residues. Germline assignment: CDR1 SGHAT and CDR2 FQNNGV. The CDR3 DNA follows: TGTGCCAGCAGCTTCGGGGGGCCGGGACAAAAGAGACAAGAGACCCAGTACTTC. Translating it yields CASSFGGPGQKRQETQYF.

A single count supports this clone. The J gene is TRBJ2-1, the V gene TRBV10-2, with 7 bases that match TRBD2. Germline loops: CDR1 WSHSY, CDR2 SAAADI. Trimming cost V 3 bases and J 3 bases; bases outside gene matches: 5. This CDR3 is built from 15 residues. Here the CDR3 reads CASSDPRGGYNEQFF. Written as DNA, the CDR3 is TGCGCCAGCAGTGACCCCCGCGGGGGCTACAATGAGCAGTTCTTC.